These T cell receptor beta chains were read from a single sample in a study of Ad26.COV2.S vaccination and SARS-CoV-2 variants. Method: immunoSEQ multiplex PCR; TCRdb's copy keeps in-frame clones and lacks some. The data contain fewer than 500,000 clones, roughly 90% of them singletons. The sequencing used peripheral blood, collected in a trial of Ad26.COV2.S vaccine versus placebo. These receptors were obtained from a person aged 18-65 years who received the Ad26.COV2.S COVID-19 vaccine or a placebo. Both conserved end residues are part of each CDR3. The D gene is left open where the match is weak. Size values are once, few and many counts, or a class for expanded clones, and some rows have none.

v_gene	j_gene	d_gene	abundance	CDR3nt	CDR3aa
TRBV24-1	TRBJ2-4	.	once	TGTGCCACCAGTGATATGGAAATTCAGTACTTC	CATSDMEIQYF
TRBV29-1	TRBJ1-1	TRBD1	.	TGCAGCGTTCACAGGGGGAACACTGAAGCTTTCTTT	CSVHRGNTEAFF
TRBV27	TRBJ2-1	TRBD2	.	TGTGCCAGCAGTTTGGGATTAGCGGGAGGCAATGAGCAGTTCTTC	CASSLGLAGGNEQFF
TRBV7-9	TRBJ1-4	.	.	TGTGCCAGCAGCTTATCTTCGATAACTCCTGAAAAACTGTTTTTT	CASSLSSITPEKLFF
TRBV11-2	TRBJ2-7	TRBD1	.	TGTGCCAGCAGCTTAGGGACAGGGGGCGTCGAGCAGTACTTC	CASSLGTGGVEQYF
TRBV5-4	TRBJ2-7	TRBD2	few	TGTGCCAGCAGCTCGCGGGGGGAGGGCCTTCCCTACGAGCAGTACTTC	CASSSRGEGLPYEQYF
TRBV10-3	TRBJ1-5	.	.	TGTGCCACCTTGGGGGGTCTCGATCAGCCCCAGCATTTT	CATLGGLDQPQHF
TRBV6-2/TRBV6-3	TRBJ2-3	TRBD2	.	TGTGCCAGCAGTTACTCGACAGCGGGAGGGCCCTCAGATACGCAGTATTTT	CASSYSTAGGPSDTQYF
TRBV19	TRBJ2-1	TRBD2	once	TGTGCCAGTAAGGTGGCTAGCGGGAGCAATGAGCAGTTCTTC	CASKVASGSNEQFF
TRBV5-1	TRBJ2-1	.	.	TGCGCCAGCAGCTCGGAGGGTGTAGGATATAATGAGCAGTTCTTC	CASSSEGVGYNEQFF
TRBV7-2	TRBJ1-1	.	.	TGTGCCAGCAGCTATGAGAGTCACACTGAAGCTTTCTTT	CASSYESHTEAFF
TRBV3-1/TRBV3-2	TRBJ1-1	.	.	TGTGCCAGCAGTCCAGGGACTACGTTGGGTGAAGCTTTCTTT	CASSPGTTLGEAFF
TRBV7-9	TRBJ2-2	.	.	TGTGCCAGCAGCCGACAGGAGACGAACACCGGGGAGCTGTTTTTT	CASSRQETNTGELFF
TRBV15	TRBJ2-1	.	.	TGTGCCACCAGCAGAGATCGGGTCCGTGGGAATGAGCAGTTCTTC	CATSRDRVRGNEQFF
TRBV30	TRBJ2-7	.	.	TGTGCCTGGAGTGGGGGGCGCGAGCAGTACTTC	CAWSGGREQYF
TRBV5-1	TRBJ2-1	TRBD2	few	TGCGCCAGCAGCTCTCAAAGTAGACTAGCGGGAAATGTTCACGATGAGCAGTTCTTC	CASSSQSRLAGNVHDEQFF
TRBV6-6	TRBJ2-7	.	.	TGTGCCAGCAGTCCATCGGGCCCTATCTCCTACGAGCAGTACTTC	CASSPSGPISYEQYF
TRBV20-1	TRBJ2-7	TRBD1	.	TGCAGTGCTAGTAGGGGGCAGCCCTACGAGCAGTACTTC	CSASRGQPYEQYF
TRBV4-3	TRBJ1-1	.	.	TGCGCCAGCAGCCAAGATCCCAGGACTCCTGAAGCTTTCTTT	CASSQDPRTPEAFF
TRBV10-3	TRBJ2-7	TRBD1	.	TGTGCCATCAGTATGACAGGGGAAGTCGGCTACGAGCAGTACTTC	CAISMTGEVGYEQYF